Listed here are 17 T cell receptor beta chains from one sample, sequenced in a study of blood T cell repertoires in COVID-19. Only in-frame clones appear in the TCRdb table, and some are missing; sequencing was by immunoSEQ multiplex PCR. The data hold roughly 160,000 clones, with less than 85% observed a single time. Material for sequencing was peripheral blood. The receptors come from a woman aged 55-69 years with COVID-19, enrolled during active disease.

V and J are TRBV9 and TRBJ2-7, with 14 bases that match TRBD2. This CDR3 spans 17 amino acids. Germline V gives CDR1 SGDLS, CDR2 YYNGEE. V lost 0 bases to trimming and J lost 2 bases; unmatched junction nucleotides: 4. CDR3 protein: CASSVVGTSGGAYEQYV. The DNA for the CDR3 is TGTGCCAGCAGCGTAGTAGGGACTAGCGGGGGAGCCTACGAGCAGTACGTC.

The CDR3 DNA follows: TGTGCCAGTAGTATAGTCGTGGGGGGGACTAGCGGGAGGGCCAACAATGAGCAGTTCTTC. It encodes CASSIVVGGTSGRANNEQFF. This chain joins TRBV19 and TRBJ2-1, with TRBD2 matching over 16 bases. CDR1 is LNHDA and CDR2 is SQIVND in the germline V gene (reference sequence). There are 20 residues in the CDR3. Trimming cost V 1 base and J 5 bases; bases outside gene matches: 11.

This clone was counted only a few times. The chain is built from TRBV6-2 or TRBV6-3 and TRBJ2-7, with 7 bases matching TRBD2. The length of the CDR3 is 14 residues. Germline V CDR1 and CDR2: MNHEY, SVGEGT. With 6 bases clipped from V and 3 bases from J, the junction kept 8 bases outside the gene matches. The CDR3 DNA sequence: TGTGCCAGCAGACCTCCGGGGGGTCACTACGAGCAGTACTTC. This codes for CASRPPGGHYEQYF.

V is TRBV6-5 and J is TRBJ1-4, with 7 bases fitting TRBD1. Germline CDR1 reads MNHEY; CDR2 reads SVGAGI. The CDR3 is 14 residues long. The V and J ends lost 6 bases and 5 bases, in that order; junction bases with no gene match: 6. The chain's CDR3 is CASRETGPNEKLFF. In DNA, the CDR3 is TGTGCCAGCAGAGAGACAGGGCCAAATGAAAAACTGTTTTTT.

This chain links TRBV19 with TRBJ1-2; D not resolved. Germline CDR1 and CDR2: LNHDA and SQIVND (reference sequence). The CDR3 consists of 13 residues. V was shortened by 5 bases and J by 8 bases, with 15 bases between the two germline ends. This CDR3 reads CASSFLNSEGYTF. CDR3 bases: TGTGCCAGTAGTTTCCTAAACTCGGAGGGCTACACCTTC. Complete variable domain (other parts from reference TRBV19 and TRBJ1-2): DGGITQSPKYLFRKEGQNVTLSCEQNLNHDAMYWYRQDPGQGLRLIYYSQIVNDFQKGDIAEGYSVSREKKESFPLTVTSAQKNPTAFYLCASSFLNSEGYTFGSGTRLTVV.

The V and J genes are TRBV20-1 and TRBJ2-1; 10 bases align to TRBD1. The germline gives CDR1 DFQATT, CDR2 SNEGSKA (reference sequence). The CDR3 covers 21 residues. After removal of 3 bases from V and 1 base from J, the junction contained 21 bases not matched to a gene. The DNA of the CDR3 is TGCAGTGCTAGTTCATTAGGTAATACCGTGACAGGGGGCCAGTCCTACAATGAGCAGTTCTTC. Protein product: CSASSLGNTVTGGQSYNEQFF.

J is TRBJ2-1 and V is TRBV29-1; 9 bases match TRBD1. J gave up 0 bases and V 7 bases, and 4 bases lay outside the gene matches. Per germline, CDR1 SQVTM and CDR2 ANQGSEA. This CDR3 region has 14 residues. CDR3 bases: TGCAGCGCTGGGACAGGGAGCTCCTACAATGAGCAGTTCTTC. It is translated as CSAGTGSSYNEQFF.

J is TRBJ1-2 and V is TRBV19, with D perhaps matching TRBD1 (5 bases). V was cut by 2 bases and J by 3 bases, with 13 bases left in between. From germline, CDR1 is LNHDA and CDR2 SQIVND (reference sequence). This CDR3 spans 15 amino acids. CDR3 sequence: CASSIYGGADYGYTF. Written as DNA, the CDR3 is TGTGCCAGTAGTATATATGGAGGGGCGGACTATGGCTACACCTTC.

The chain carries TRBV6-1 and TRBJ2-7; D is perhaps TRBD1 (6 bases). CDR3 length: 15 amino acids. Trimming removed 1 base at V and 6 bases at J, with 16 bases between. Germline V gives CDR1 MNHNS, CDR2 SASEGT. As DNA, the CDR3 is TGTGCCAGCAGTGAAGTAGGGGGAGTAGGTTCCGAGCAGTACTTC. Translation: CASSEVGGVGSEQYF.

About this clone itself: One end of the junction does not line up with germline, which may come from a read error. This chain links TRBV3-1 (or the pseudogene TRBV3-2) with TRBJ2-5; D is perhaps TRBD2 (6 bases). The CDR3 is made up of 12 amino acids. Germline V CDR1 and CDR2: LGHDT, YNNKEL (reference sequence). The chain's CDR3 is CASSVMGGTFDF. The CDR3 DNA sequence: TGTGCCAGCAGCGTCATGGGCGGGACCTTCGACTTC.

The chain is built from TRBV6-2 or TRBV6-3 and TRBJ2-1; 11 bases map to TRBD1. The germline gives CDR1 MNHEY, CDR2 SVGEGT. The CDR3 has 21 amino acids. V shed 4 bases and J 4 bases; nucleotides not matched to a gene: 21. The CDR3 DNA reads as TGTGCCAGCAGTTCCGCCCCCTCACCGGACAGGGGGCGCGGGAGTTACAATGAGCAGTTCTTC. Amino acids: CASSSAPSPDRGRGSYNEQFF.

The chain uses TRBV5-5 and TRBJ1-6; TRBD1 aligns across 8 bases. Germline CDR1 is SGHKS and CDR2 is YYEKEE (reference sequence). The CDR3 loop spans 15 amino acids. V lost 7 bases and J lost 5; bases outside the gene matches: 8. In DNA form, the CDR3 reads TGTGCCAGCTTCCCGACAGGGGTTAATAATTCACCCCTCCACTTT. It encodes CASFPTGVNNSPLHF.

The sample holds a few counts of this clone. This chain joins TRBV6-2 or TRBV6-3 and TRBJ1-2; D perhaps matches TRBD1 (6 bases). The CDR3 contains 13 residues. With 5 bases removed from V and 4 bases from J, the gap between germline ends came to 11 bases. Germline loops: CDR1 MNHEY, CDR2 SVGEGT. The CDR3 sequence is CASSPDRVYGYTF. CDR3 nucleotides: TGTGCCAGCAGTCCGGACAGAGTCTATGGCTACACCTTC.

The chain combines TRBV7-6 with TRBJ2-7; 9 bases align to TRBD1. The germline CDR1 and CDR2 sequences are SGHVS and FNYEAQ. This CDR3 region has 16 residues. The V segment lost 2 bases and the J segment 1 base; nucleotides outside the gene matches: 6. CDR3 in DNA: TGTGCCAGCAGCTTATCCGGGACAGGGAGTTCCTACGAGCAGTACTTC. Translating gives CASSLSGTGSSYEQYF.

This chain links TRBV9 with TRBJ2-1; TRBD1 matches at 8 bases. Trimming took 3 bases from V and 8 from J; bases not matched to a gene: 10. Germline V gives CDR1 SGDLS, CDR2 YYNGEE. The CDR3 has 15 residues. CDR3 sequence (DNA): TGTGCCAGCAGCGCCGGGACAGGAAGTTTCTATGAGCAGTTCTTC. Residues: CASSAGTGSFYEQFF.

The V call is TRBV5-1, the J call TRBJ1-1; 8 bases agree with TRBD1. This CDR3 spans 14 amino acids. Germline CDR1 reads SGHRS; CDR2 reads YFSETQ. Losses at the gene ends were 4 bases for V and 7 bases for J; bases not matched to a gene: 9. Here the CDR3 reads CASSLLDRVGEAFF. The CDR3 DNA reads TGCGCCAGCAGCCTCCTGGACAGGGTGGGTGAAGCTTTCTTT.

This CDR3 reads CASSLELAGITDTQYF. Written as DNA, the CDR3 is TGTGCCAGCAGCTTGGAACTAGCGGGAATTACAGATACGCAGTATTTT. The chain couples TRBV5-4 to TRBJ2-3, with 10 bases matching TRBD2. Per the germline V gene, CDR1 is SGHNT and CDR2 is YYREEE (reference sequence). Trimming removed 0 bases from V and 3 bases from J; junction bases left unmatched: 4. The CDR3 runs to 16 residues.